The next 21 T cell receptor beta chains were all read from a single sample in a study of regulatory T cells in long-lasting Graves disease. As for time point: newly diagnosed GD, antithyroid drugs for less than 3 months. PBMCs provided the RNA from which the TCR library was made. Building the TCR beta libraries relied on iRepertoire HTBI primers, and CDR3 regions underwent Arm-PCR. TCRdb recomputed calls from the multiplex PCR reads with MiXCR, one row per CDR3 protein. This table has roughly 420,000 distinct CDR3 sequences, around a sixth appearing once. The source was peripheral blood mononuclear cells (PBMCs), collected at new diagnosis, from a patient treated with antithyroid drugs. These receptors originate from a female donor with Graves disease.

This clonotype appeared many times. V gene TRBV4-1 combines with J gene TRBJ2-3; 11 positions agree with TRBD2. This CDR3 is built from 16 residues. V dropped 2 bases and J dropped 6; count of bases not matched to a gene: 7. CDR1 is MGHRA and CDR2 is YSYEKL in the germline V gene. The CDR3, as DNA: TGCGCCAGCAGCCAATTAGCGGGGGGGACTCGGGATACGCAGTATTTT. Protein: CASSQLAGGTRDTQYF.

This clonotype was detected only once. A much larger clone lies a single base off, so this may be a read error. This CDR3 is missing its conserved last phenylalanine or tryptophan, likely due to a read error. The V gene is TRBV5-5, the J gene TRBJ2-3; 8 bases line up with TRBD2. Trimming took 4 bases from V and 4 from J; bases not matched to a gene: 5. The CDR3 sequence is 14 residues long. Germline V gene sequence: CDR1 SGHKS, CDR2 YYEKEE (reference sequence). Here the CDR3 DNA reads TGTGCCAGCAGCGGACTAGCTTCGGCAGATACGCAGTATTCT. Its protein product is CASSGLASADTQYS.

This clonotype occurred many times. V and J are TRBV13 and TRBJ1-1; no clear D gene. Germline CDR1 is PRHDT and CDR2 is FYEKMQ (reference sequence). This CDR3 contains 12 residues. V was trimmed by 5 bases and J by 11 bases, leaving 15 bases between them. CDR3 nucleotide sequence: TGTGCCAGCAGCGAAGACCAATCAAGTGCTTTCTTT. It is translated as CASSEDQSSAFF.

This clonotype came up many times. This chain connects TRBV10-3 to TRBJ2-3, with D perhaps TRBD2 (6 bases). The J call could be wrong; TRBJ2-5 is a better fit for the DNA end. CDR1 ENHRY and CDR2 SYGVKD come from the germline V gene. This CDR3 has 14 residues. The CDR3 loop is CAISGMTRDETQYF. CDR3 nucleotide sequence: TGTGCCATCAGTGGGATGACTAGGGACGAGACCCAGTACTTC.

This clonotype came up a few times. The chain is built from TRBV19 and TRBJ1-2, with D unclear. Germline values: CDR1 LNHDA, CDR2 SQIVND (reference sequence). The germline V and J ends were trimmed by 8 bases and 4 bases, with 23 bases remaining between them. The CDR3 spans 16 residues. The CDR3, as DNA: TGTGCCAGTGTCGAAGGAGACTTGCTACCTGGCTATGGCTACACCTTC. Translation gives CASVEGDLLPGYGYTF. Variable domain in full (rest from reference TRBV19 and TRBJ1-2): DGGITQSPKYLFRKEGQNVTLSCEQNLNHDAMYWYRQDPGQGLRLIYYSQIVNDFQKGDIAEGYSVSREKKESFPLTVTSAQKNPTAFYLCASVEGDLLPGYGYTFGSGTRLTVV.

V and J are TRBV20-1 and TRBJ2-7; D is possibly TRBD1 (5 bases). The germline gives CDR1 DFQATT, CDR2 SNEGSKA (reference sequence). CDR3 length equals 16 residues. Trimming left V 0 bases short and J 4 bases short, with 19 bases between. CDR3 protein: CSARDSRQNLLYEQYF. CDR3 in DNA: TGCAGTGCTAGAGATAGCAGACAGAACCTATTGTACGAGCAGTACTTC.

This clonotype has a handful of counts. This chain connects TRBV28 to TRBJ2-2, with D perhaps assigned TRBD1 or TRBD2 (7 bases each). The CDR3 loop spans 16 amino acids. The germline V gene encodes CDR1 MDHEN and CDR2 SYDVKM. V was shortened by 6 bases and J by 7 bases, with 21 bases between the two germline ends. The CDR3 nucleotides read TGTGCCAGCAGCGCAGAGCGGGGAGGGGACAGCGGGGAGCTGTTTTTT. Amino acids: CASSAERGGDSGELFF. The whole variable domain, remainder taken from reference TRBV28 and TRBJ2-2, is DVKVTQSSRYLVKRTGEKVFLECVQDMDHENMFWYRQDPGLGLRLIYFSYDVKMKEKGDIPEGYSVSREKKERFSLILESASTNQTSMYLCASSAERGGDSGELFFGEGSRLTVL.

In its sample, this clonotype was seen many times. The CDR3 sequence: CASSPRLAGGRGLETQYF. CDR3 DNA sequence: TGTGCCAGCAGTCCCCGACTAGCGGGAGGTAGAGGGCTTGAGACCCAGTACTTC. This chain links TRBV28 with TRBJ2-5, with TRBD2 identical over 13 bases. The CDR3 spans 18 residues. CDR1 and CDR2 (germline): MDHEN, SYDVKM. J lost 5 bases, V lost 5 bases, and 14 bases had no gene match.

In its sample, this clonotype was seen many times. This chain links TRBV13 with TRBJ2-1, with 9 bases matching TRBD2. J was trimmed by 7 bases and V by 5 bases; bases with no gene match: 15. CDR1 is PRHDT, CDR2 FYEKMQ, per germline (reference sequence). CDR3 size: 17 residues. CDR3 sequence: CASSPFGRAGGHNEQFF. DNA of the CDR3: TGTGCCAGCAGCCCCTTTGGTAGGGCGGGAGGGCATAATGAGCAGTTCTTC.

This clonotype was found many times. The chain links TRBV20-1 to TRBJ2-1; TRBD2 aligns across 8 bases. The length of the CDR3 is 20 residues. CDR1 and CDR2 (germline): DFQATT, SNEGSKA (reference sequence). J gave up 1 base and V 0 bases, and 17 bases lay outside the gene matches. The CDR3 loop reads CSARDMTGGASGRSYNEQFF. The CDR3 coding sequence is TGCAGTGCTAGAGATATGACGGGGGGGGCCTCGGGGAGGTCCTACAATGAGCAGTTCTTC.

Points on this clonotype: A much larger clone differs from this one at a single base, so this may be a read error. This CDR3 reads CASSGNTGELFF. As DNA, the CDR3 is TGTGCCAGCAGCGGGAACACCGGGGAGCTGTTTTTT. The J gene is TRBJ2-2, the V gene TRBV6-1; D not certain. V gave up 6 bases and J gave up 1 base, with 3 bases separating them. The CDR3 totals 12 residues. Germline V lookup: CDR1 MNHNS, CDR2 SASEGT.

Ten or more counts support this clonotype. The chain uses TRBV6-1 and TRBJ2-2, with D uncertain. Trimming took off 7 bases at V and 5 bases at J, with 8 bases between the two ends. The CDR3 length is 12 residues. Per the germline V gene, CDR1 is MNHNS and CDR2 is SASEGT. The CDR3 here is CASKATTGELFF. CDR3 nucleotides: TGTGCCAGCAAGGCTACTACCGGGGAGCTGTTTTTT.

This clonotype was detected many times. The J gene is TRBJ2-1, the V gene TRBV12-5; the match to TRBD2 covers 8 bases. CDR3 length equals 15 residues. Germline V lookup: CDR1 LGHNT, CDR2 FRNRAP. With 5 bases clipped from V and 1 base from J, the junction kept 4 bases outside the gene matches. The CDR3 nucleotides read TGTGCTAGTGGTCCTAGCGGGCGTTCCTACAATGAGCAGTTCTTC. This sequence encodes CASGPSGRSYNEQFF. The complete variable domain, with remaining parts taken from reference TRBV12-5 and TRBJ2-1, reads DARVTQTPRHKVTEMGQEVTMRCQPILGHNTVFWYRQTMMQGLELLAYFRNRAPLDDSGMPKDRFSAEMPDATLATLKIQPSEPRDSAVYFCASGPSGRSYNEQFFGPGTRLTVL.

This clonotype was observed many times. This chain joins TRBV4-3 and TRBJ1-2; the D is unclear. Germline-derived CDR1 and CDR2 are LGHNA and YSLEER. CDR3 size: 16 residues. Trimming cost V 0 bases and J 4 bases, with 15 bases left between them. CDR3 protein: CASSQDQWHEVYGYTF. The CDR3 nucleotides read TGCGCCAGCAGCCAAGATCAGTGGCATGAGGTCTATGGCTACACCTTC.

The chain recombines TRBV5-1 with TRBJ2-1, with D possibly being TRBD2 (6 bases). Germline lookup yields CDR1 SGHRS and CDR2 YFSETQ. The CDR3 spans 16 residues. With 0 bases removed from V and 4 bases from J, the gap between germline ends came to 14 bases. The CDR3 coding sequence is TGCGCCAGCAGCTTGGCCGGTGCGGGAATTTACAATGAGCAGTTCTTC. Translation: CASSLAGAGIYNEQFF. The whole variable domain, remainder taken from reference TRBV5-1 and TRBJ2-1, is KAGVTQTPRYLIKTRGQQVTLSCSPISGHRSVSWYQQTPGQGLQFLFEYFSETQRNKGNFPGRFSGRQFSNSRSEMNVSTLELGDSALYLCASSLAGAGIYNEQFFGPGTRLTVL.

In its sample, this clonotype was seen many times. V is TRBV10-1 and J is TRBJ1-6, with D uncertain. V was shortened by 5 bases and J by 6 bases, with 11 bases between the two germline ends. The CDR3 is 14 residues long. Germline V gene sequence: CDR1 WNHNN, CDR2 SYGVQD (reference sequence). The CDR3 loop reads CASSPAGTNSPLHF. CDR3 DNA sequence: TGCGCCAGCAGTCCGGCAGGAACTAATTCACCCCTCCACTTT.

This clonotype was detected many times. The gene calls are TRBV30 and TRBJ2-1; no firm D call. From germline, CDR1 is GTSNPN and CDR2 SVGIG (reference sequence). Between the trimmed V and J ends, which lost 2 bases and 7 bases, there was a span of 9 bases. The CDR3 is made up of 12 amino acids. Written as DNA, the CDR3 is TGTGCCTGGAGTTTTGGACCTAATGAGCAGTTCTTC. Protein: CAWSFGPNEQFF.

This clonotype was detected many times. The gene calls are TRBV29-1 and TRBJ2-7; 7 nucleotides agree with TRBD1. The V segment lost 6 bases and the J segment 3 bases; nucleotides outside the gene matches: 8. Germline CDR1 is SQVTM and CDR2 is ANQGSEA. This CDR3 is 13 amino acids long. The CDR3 is CSVDTDRDYEQYF. DNA for the CDR3: TGCAGCGTCGACACTGACAGGGACTACGAGCAGTACTTC.

In this sample, this clonotype turned up many times. This chain uses TRBV6-2 or TRBV6-3 with TRBJ1-5; D gene ambiguous. The CDR3 has 15 residues. CDR1 is MNHEY, CDR2 SVGEGT, per germline. V was cut by 0 bases and J by 6 bases, with 12 bases left in between. The CDR3 coding sequence is TGTGCCAGCAGTTACTCGAATGATTTGAGTCAGCCCCAGCATTTT. As protein: CASSYSNDLSQPQHF.

The rearrangement uses TRBV14 and TRBJ2-1, with D perhaps matching TRBD1 (5 bases). Germline lookup yields CDR1 SGHDN and CDR2 FVKESK. Trimming cost V 4 bases and J 7 bases, with 23 bases left between them. The CDR3 spans 17 residues. The CDR3 sequence: CASSPAQGHGPKNEQFF. DNA for the CDR3: TGTGCCAGCAGCCCCGCGCAGGGCCACGGACCGAAGAATGAGCAGTTCTTC.

The chain is built from TRBV15 and TRBJ2-1, with 7 nucleotides matching TRBD2. The CDR3 loop spans 13 amino acids. The V gene end was trimmed by 1 base and the J gene end by 14 bases; junction bases not matched to a gene: 8. Looked up from germline, CDR1 is LNHNV and CDR2 is YYDKDF (reference sequence). The CDR3 bases are TGTGCCACCAGCAGAGGATTCCGGGAGGAGAAGTTCTTC. Protein: CATSRGFREEKFF.